The 29 T cell receptor beta chains in this list originate from one sample, sequenced in a study of T cells in Graves' hyperthyroidism and ophthalmopathy. What was amplified from RNA transcripts were TCR beta CDR3 regions. The HTBI set primed first-round TCR CDR3 RT-PCR. TCRdb fed the multiplex PCR reads into MiXCR, producing one record per CDR3 protein. The table includes 450,000 to 600,000 distinct CDR3 sequences, roughly 15% detected once. Sequences were obtained from blood. These TCRs come from a woman in her thirties or forties with Graves' hyperthyroidism.

This clonotype was recorded many times. The V call is TRBV7-9, the J call TRBJ2-7; TRBD2 is a possible D gene (6 bases). Germline V lookup: CDR1 SEHNR, CDR2 FQNEAQ (reference sequence). V gave up 5 bases and J gave up 4 bases, with 12 bases separating them. This CDR3 region has 13 residues. The CDR3, as DNA: TGTGCCAGCAGCGGTATACTAGCTTACGAGCAGTACTTC. This encodes CASSGILAYEQYF.

The chain employs TRBV10-3 and TRBJ1-5, with unresolved D. Trimming shortened V by 4 bases and J by 7 bases, and 14 bases separated the two germline ends. The CDR3 sequence is 14 residues long. Germline V CDR1 and CDR2: ENHRY, SYGVKD. The DNA for the CDR3 is TGTGCCATCAGTGCGGCAGAATCCTCCCAGCCCCAGCATTTT. Its protein product is CAISAAESSQPQHF.

V gene TRBV20-1 combines with J gene TRBJ2-2, with D possibly matching TRBD2 (5 bases). The CDR3 loop spans 13 amino acids. The V end was cut by 6 bases, the J end by 6 bases, with 14 bases between. Per germline, CDR1 DFQATT and CDR2 SNEGSKA (reference sequence). This CDR3 is CSADHQLAGELFF. The CDR3 nucleotides read TGCAGTGCCGACCATCAACTAGCCGGGGAGCTGTTTTTT.

There are many counts of this clonotype. The V gene is TRBV3-1, the J gene TRBJ1-1, with a possible D match to TRBD1 (6 bases). The CDR3 contains 13 residues. Germline-derived CDR1 and CDR2 are LGHDT and YNNKEL (reference sequence). Trimming stripped 5 bases from V and 4 bases from J, with 11 bases between. The CDR3: CASSKGVITEAFF. CDR3 bases: TGTGCCAGCAGCAAGGGGGTCATCACTGAAGCTTTCTTT. The full variable domain, rest sourced from reference TRBV3-1 and TRBJ1-1, is DTAVSQTPKYLVTQMGNDKSIKCEQNLGHDTMYWYKQDSKKFLKIMFSYNNKELIINETVPNRFSPKSPDKAHLNLHINSLELGDSAVYFCASSKGVITEAFFGQGTRLTVV.

V gene TRBV20-1 combines with J gene TRBJ2-3; D perhaps matches TRBD2 (5 bases). Trimming shortened V by 7 bases and J by 1 base, and 18 bases separated the two germline ends. Per the germline V gene, CDR1 is DFQATT and CDR2 is SNEGSKA (reference sequence). The length of the CDR3 is 15 residues. The CDR3 DNA follows: TGCAGTGTCCGCGGAGGCTCCGGGGGCACAGATACGCAGTATTTT. As protein: CSVRGGSGGTDTQYF.

Ten or more counts support this clonotype. V is TRBV5-1 and J is TRBJ2-1; D unclear. Trimming removed 2 bases at V and 2 bases at J, with 11 bases between. This CDR3 is built from 15 residues. Germline assignment: CDR1 SGHRS and CDR2 YFSETQ. Here the CDR3 reads CASSFILEAYNEQFF. The CDR3 DNA reads TGCGCCAGCAGCTTTATATTAGAAGCCTACAATGAGCAGTTCTTC.

To note about this clonotype: This may come from a read error, since a much larger clone is one base off. The rearrangement uses TRBV11-2 and TRBJ2-1, with 10 bases aligning to TRBD2. The CDR3 runs 15 residues. In germline, CDR1 is SGHAT, CDR2 FQNNGV. The CDR3 DNA follows: TGTGCCGGCAGCTTAGATTCCCGGACTAGCGGCGAGCAGTTCTTC. Its protein is CAGSLDSRTSGEQFF.

This clonotype was counted at least ten times. CDR3 loop: CASSPLPDRGNQPQHF. DNA of the CDR3: TGTGCCAGCTCACCACTCCCGGACAGGGGCAATCAGCCCCAGCATTTT. The chain recombines TRBV18 with TRBJ1-5, with 8 positions matching TRBD1. The CDR3 runs 16 residues. The junction had 4 bases not matched to a gene; V was cut back by 1 base and J by 2 bases. From germline, CDR1 is KGHSH and CDR2 LQKENI.

This clonotype showed up many times. The chain uses TRBV5-1 and TRBJ2-7; D uncertain. This CDR3 has 14 residues. CDR1 SGHRS and CDR2 YFSETQ come from the germline V gene. The V end lost 0 bases, the J end lost 0 bases, and 7 bases lay between the germline ends. Written as DNA, the CDR3 is TGCGCCAGCAGCTTGGGAGTGAGCTCCTACGAGCAGTACTTC. This encodes CASSLGVSSYEQYF.

This clonotype has more than one count but fewer than ten. This chain connects TRBV6-5 to TRBJ2-1; 12 positions agree with TRBD2. Germline lookup yields CDR1 MNHEY and CDR2 SVGAGI. Losses at the gene ends were 0 bases for V and 4 bases for J; bases not matched to a gene: 4. This CDR3 spans 17 amino acids. CDR3 DNA: TGTGCCAGCAGTTACTCCTTCACTAGCGGGAGGTACAATGAGCAGTTCTTC. Translated, it gives CASSYSFTSGRYNEQFF.

In this sample, this clonotype turned up a few times. The chain is built from TRBV30 and TRBJ2-1; TRBD1 matches at 10 bases. V dropped 1 base and J dropped 2; count of bases not matched to a gene: 5. Germline V gene sequence: CDR1 GTSNPN, CDR2 SVGIG (reference sequence). The CDR3 runs 16 residues. The CDR3 region is CAWSAGTGATYNEQFF. The DNA of the CDR3 is TGTGCCTGGAGTGCCGGGACAGGGGCTACCTACAATGAGCAGTTCTTC. Supplemented by reference TRBV30 and TRBJ2-1, the full variable domain reads SQTIHQWPATLVQPVGSPLSLECTVEGTSNPNLYWYRQAAGRGLQLLFYSVGIGQISSEVPQNLSASRPQDRQFILSSKKLLLSDSGFYLCAWSAGTGATYNEQFFGPGTRLTVL.

The V and J genes are TRBV6-1 and TRBJ1-6; 9 nucleotides agree with TRBD1. This CDR3 comprises 15 residues. V lost 9 bases and J lost 8; bases outside the gene matches: 11. Germline assignment: CDR1 MNHNS and CDR2 SASEGT. The CDR3 DNA reads as TGTGCCAGTAGACCGGGGACAGGGTCTCATTCACCCCTCCACTTT. This encodes CASRPGTGSHSPLHF.

This chain uses TRBV24-1 with TRBJ2-2, with D uncertain. The V gene lost 5 bases and the J gene lost 0 bases, with 12 bases spanning the gap. The CDR3 is 16 amino acids. Germline loops: CDR1 KGHDR, CDR2 SFDVKD. CDR3 in amino acids: CATSGDKSANTGELFF. CDR3 DNA: TGTGCCACCAGTGGCGATAAGTCCGCGAACACCGGGGAGCTGTTTTTT.

This clonotype was picked up many times. The J gene is TRBJ2-5, the V gene TRBV30; 10 nucleotides align to TRBD2. Germline V gene lookup returns CDR1 GTSNPN and CDR2 SVGIG (reference sequence). The CDR3 is made up of 15 amino acids. V trimming: 5 bases; J trimming: 5 bases; junction bases outside the gene matches: 11. The CDR3 sequence: CAWGVTLAGRETQYF. CDR3 nucleotides: TGTGCCTGGGGGGTCACACTAGCGGGGAGGGAGACCCAGTACTTC.

The V and J genes are TRBV5-1 and TRBJ2-1; D is uncertain. V was clipped by 0 bases and J by 8 bases, with 9 bases between them. This CDR3 comprises 13 residues. Per the germline V gene, CDR1 is SGHRS and CDR2 is YFSETQ. The CDR3 spells CASSLEVAYEQFF. The CDR3 DNA follows: TGCGCCAGCAGCTTGGAAGTAGCCTATGAGCAGTTCTTC.

A word on this clonotype: A much larger clone lies one base from this, so it may be a read error. This rearrangement joins TRBV6-1 to TRBJ1-1; D ambiguous. From germline, CDR1 is MNHNS and CDR2 SASEGT. Trimming took 2 bases from V and 5 from J, leaving 9 bases between them. This CDR3 is built from 13 residues. The CDR3 nucleotides read TGTGCCAGCAGTGAATTTGCGAGGACTGAAGCTTTCTTT. Translation gives CASSEFARTEAFF.

The gene calls are TRBV29-1 and TRBJ1-3; D uncertain. The germline V gene encodes CDR1 SQVTM and CDR2 ANQGSEA. V gave up 4 bases and J gave up 0 bases, with 4 bases separating them. This CDR3 has 12 residues. CDR3 sequence: CSVVSSGNTIYF. CDR3 nucleotide sequence: TGCAGCGTTGTCAGCTCTGGAAACACCATATATTTT.

This clonotype was seen ten or more times. J is TRBJ2-1 and V is TRBV3-1; possible D gene TRBD1, 5 bases. Germline values: CDR1 LGHDT, CDR2 YNNKEL (reference sequence). V lost 0 bases, J lost 4 bases, and 10 bases lay in between. The CDR3 loop spans 15 amino acids. CDR3 in amino acids: CASSQDTGIYNEQFF. As DNA, the CDR3 is TGTGCCAGCAGCCAAGACACAGGAATTTACAATGAGCAGTTCTTC.

This clonotype was seen a handful of times. The genes are TRBV3-1 and TRBJ2-5; possibly TRBD2 for D (6 bases). V lost 4 bases and J 0 bases, leaving 12 bases between the germline ends. Germline assignment: CDR1 LGHDT and CDR2 YNNKEL (reference sequence). The CDR3 contains 15 residues. The CDR3 loop reads CASSRGGVYQETQYF. Here the CDR3 DNA reads TGTGCCAGCAGCCGAGGAGGGGTCTACCAAGAGACCCAGTACTTC.

This clonotype has only a few counts. V gene TRBV7-9 combines with J gene TRBJ2-1; 8 bases align to TRBD2. The CDR3 sequence is 13 residues long. Germline CDR1 reads SEHNR; CDR2 reads FQNEAQ (reference sequence). V dropped 2 bases and J dropped 14; count of bases not matched to a gene: 8. The CDR3 spells CASSLSRTSNKFF. CDR3 coding DNA: TGTGCCAGCAGCTTATCAAGGACTAGCAATAAGTTCTTC.

This clonotype was seen repeatedly, ten times or more. The gene calls are TRBV20-1 and TRBJ1-5; D is unresolved. With 3 bases removed from V and 1 base from J, the gap between germline ends came to 16 bases. Per the germline V gene, CDR1 is DFQATT and CDR2 is SNEGSKA (reference sequence). The CDR3 sequence is 16 residues long. CDR3 DNA sequence: TGCAGTGCTAGCAGAGGCCGAAAGGGAAGCAATCAGCCCCAGCATTTT. Translating gives CSASRGRKGSNQPQHF.

In the case of this clonotype: The CDR3 does not end in the conserved phenylalanine or tryptophan, so this is likely a read error. The V and J genes are TRBV4-2 and TRBJ2-2; TRBD2 agrees at 12 bases. The ends lost 1 base at V and 5 bases at J; junction bases unmatched: 2. Germline V gene sequence: CDR1 LGHNA, CDR2 YNFKEQ. The CDR3 covers 16 residues. CDR3 protein: CASSQGLAGETGELFL. CDR3 sequence (DNA): TGTGCCAGCAGCCAAGGACTAGCGGGAGAAACCGGGGAGCTGTTTTTA.

The genes are TRBV18 and TRBJ1-4, with D possibly matching TRBD1 (5 bases). CDR1 KGHSH and CDR2 LQKENI come from the germline V gene. The CDR3 sequence is 17 residues long. V lost 1 base to trimming and J lost 8 bases, with 20 bases between them. In DNA form, the CDR3 reads TGTGCCAGCTCACCACAATCCCCTGTGCAGGGAGACGAAAAACTGTTTTTT. As protein: CASSPQSPVQGDEKLFF.

The chain employs TRBV19 and TRBJ1-3; D is perhaps TRBD1 (5 bases). The CDR3 runs to 13 residues. Germline-derived CDR1 and CDR2 are LNHDA and SQIVND (reference sequence). V lost 8 bases to trimming and J lost 3 bases, with 11 bases between them. CDR3: CASGADSGNTIYF. CDR3 DNA: TGTGCCAGTGGCGCCGACAGTGGAAACACCATATATTTT. The full variable domain, with the rest looked up from reference TRBV19 and TRBJ1-3, is DGGITQSPKYLFRKEGQNVTLSCEQNLNHDAMYWYRQDPGQGLRLIYYSQIVNDFQKGDIAEGYSVSREKKESFPLTVTSAQKNPTAFYLCASGADSGNTIYFGEGSWLTVV.

This clonotype was picked up a small number of times. The rearrangement joins TRBV19 to TRBJ2-3; D is tentatively TRBD1 or TRBD2 (5 bases each). Trimming removed 4 bases from V and 4 bases from J, with 12 bases in between. CDR3 length: 14 residues. CDR1 and CDR2 (germline): LNHDA, SQIVND (reference sequence). The CDR3 loop is CASSSSGQADTQYF. The CDR3 nucleotides read TGTGCCAGTAGTAGTTCGGGGCAAGCAGATACGCAGTATTTT.

In this sample, this clonotype turned up a few times. The chain has TRBV5-1 and TRBJ1-1; 12 bases agree with TRBD1. Unmatched junction bases numbered 1, after V lost 3 bases and J lost 4 bases. CDR1 is SGHRS and CDR2 is YFSETQ in the germline V gene. The CDR3 is made up of 14 amino acids. The CDR3 DNA sequence: TGCGCCAGCAGCTGGGGACAGGGGGCCACTGAAGCTTTCTTT. It specifies CASSWGQGATEAFF.

This clonotype was recorded at least ten times. The rearrangement joins TRBV5-1 to TRBJ2-1; TRBD2 aligns across 10 bases. This CDR3 is built from 16 residues. The trim removed 4 bases at V and 6 bases at J, leaving 10 bases unmatched. Germline CDR1 reads SGHRS; CDR2 reads YFSETQ. The chain's CDR3 is CASSQQGPSGSNEQFF. The CDR3 DNA sequence: TGCGCCAGCAGCCAGCAGGGGCCTAGCGGGAGCAATGAGCAGTTCTTC.

In regard to this clonotype: A read error may account for a junction end that differs from germline. V and J are TRBV6-2 or TRBV6-3 and TRBJ1-6; TRBD1 might be the D (5 bases). There are 15 residues in the CDR3. Germline CDR1 and CDR2: MNHEY and SVGEGT. CDR3 sequence (DNA): TGTGCCAGCAAAACAACGGGGACCTATAGTTCACCCCTCCACTTT. Protein: CASKTTGTYSSPLHF.

The J gene is TRBJ1-4, the V gene TRBV2, with D tentatively TRBD1 (6 bases). CDR1 and CDR2 from the germline V gene are SNHLY and FYNNEI. With 5 bases removed from V and 1 base from J, the gap between germline ends came to 14 bases. This CDR3 contains 16 residues. CDR3 coding DNA: TGTGCCAGCAGTCAATTTGGACAGCTAACTAATGAAAAACTGTTTTTT. This encodes CASSQFGQLTNEKLFF.